The 2 T cell receptor beta chains below come from one sample, sequenced in a study of T cell responses to AZD1222 COVID-19 vaccine. Method: immunoSEQ multiplex PCR; TCRdb's copy keeps in-frame clones and lacks some. The data hold roughly 100,000 clones, with 91% observed a single time. Sequencing used peripheral blood, obtained on day 0 of AZD1222 vaccination. These receptors all stem from an adult in good health.

The rearrangement links TRBV27 to TRBJ1-5; D unclear. V lost 3 bases and J lost 1, with 4 bases in between. Germline V gene lookup returns CDR1 MNHEY and CDR2 SMNVEV (reference sequence). This CDR3 contains 13 residues. This CDR3 reads CASSLGSNQPQHF. The CDR3 region has the DNA TGTGCCAGCAGTTTGGGCAGCAATCAGCCCCAGCATTTT.

CDR3 sequence (DNA): TGTGCCAGCAGCAGGCCGGGACTAGCAAGAACAGATACGCAGTATTTT. It encodes CASSRPGLARTDTQYF. The gene calls are TRBV9 and TRBJ2-3; 9 bases are a match to TRBD2. The CDR3 contains 16 residues. V lost 4 bases to trimming and J lost 3 bases; unmatched junction nucleotides: 9. Germline V gene lookup returns CDR1 SGDLS and CDR2 YYNGEE.